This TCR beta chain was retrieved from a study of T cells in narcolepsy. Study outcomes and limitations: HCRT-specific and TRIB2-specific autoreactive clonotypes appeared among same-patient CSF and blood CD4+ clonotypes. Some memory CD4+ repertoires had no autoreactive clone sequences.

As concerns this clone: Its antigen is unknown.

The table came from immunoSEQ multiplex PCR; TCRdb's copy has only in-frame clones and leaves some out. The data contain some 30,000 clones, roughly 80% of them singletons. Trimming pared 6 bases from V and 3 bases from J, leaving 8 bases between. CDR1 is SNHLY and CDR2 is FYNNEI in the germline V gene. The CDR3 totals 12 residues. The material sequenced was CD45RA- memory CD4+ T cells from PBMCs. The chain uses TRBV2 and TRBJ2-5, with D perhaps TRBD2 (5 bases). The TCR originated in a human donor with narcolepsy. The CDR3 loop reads CASRTNEETQYF. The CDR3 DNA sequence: TGTGCCAGCAGGACTAATGAAGAGACCCAGTACTTC.